The 13 T cell receptor beta chains below all came from one sample that was sequenced in a study of identical twins. One entry per CDR3 protein results from TCRdb running MiXCR on the 5' RACE reads. Of about 920,000 distinct CDR3 sequences in the sample, around 12% are singletons; the top ten hold around 1.5%. The same data also contributed to another study, on yellow fever vaccine responses in identical twins.

Input material: PBMCs. These receptors were obtained from a woman under 30 in good health.

This clonotype came up many times. The chain uses TRBV12-3 or TRBV12-4 and TRBJ1-1, with no clear D. This CDR3 comprises 14 residues. V was shortened by 3 bases and J by 0 bases, with 8 bases between the two germline ends. CDR3 sequence (DNA): TGTGCCAGCAGTTTTGGTGATTTGAACACTGAAGCTTTCTTT. Translation gives CASSFGDLNTEAFF.

This clonotype showed up just a few times. The CDR3 sequence is CASSSPRRQGHNQPQHF. CDR3 nucleotide sequence: TGTGCCAGCAGTTCCCCCCGTAGGCAGGGCCACAATCAGCCCCAGCATTTT. V gene TRBV28 combines with J gene TRBJ1-5, with D tentatively TRBD1 (5 bases). The CDR3 sequence is 17 residues long. From germline, CDR1 is MDHEN and CDR2 SYDVKM. Trimming cost V 4 bases and J 3 bases, with 19 bases left between them.

This clonotype was seen a handful of times. This chain joins TRBV7-8 and TRBJ2-1; 9 bases align to TRBD1. V lost 10 bases and J lost 0; bases outside the gene matches: 16. The CDR3 consists of 18 residues. The germline CDR1 and CDR2 sequences are SGHVS and FQNEAQ. Here the CDR3 reads CAIDGTGRPLSSYNEQFF. As DNA, the CDR3 is TGTGCCATAGACGGGACAGGGAGGCCCCTTAGCTCCTACAATGAGCAGTTCTTC. The full variable domain, with the rest looked up from reference TRBV7-8 and TRBJ2-1, is GAGVSQSPRYKVAKRGQDVALRCDPISGHVSLFWYQQALGQGPEFLTYFQNEAQLDKSGLPSDRFFAERPEGSVSTLKIQRTQQEDSAVYLCAIDGTGRPLSSYNEQFFGPGTRLTVL.

A few counts support this clonotype. This chain connects TRBV7-3 to TRBJ2-3, with TRBD2 identical over 14 bases. The CDR3 runs 19 residues. Per the germline V gene, CDR1 is SGHTA and CDR2 is FQGTGA. Trimming at V came to 3 bases and at J to 1 base, leaving 9 bases not matched to a gene. In DNA, the CDR3 is TGTGCCAGCAGCTTCCGGACTAGCGGGAGGTCGTTCGGCACAGATACGCAGTATTTT. Translating it yields CASSFRTSGRSFGTDTQYF.

This clonotype showed up just a few times. The chain carries TRBV7-8 and TRBJ2-3; D perhaps matches TRBD2 (5 bases). The CDR3 sequence is 14 residues long. Trimming left V 6 bases short and J 3 bases short, with 13 bases between. Per the germline V gene, CDR1 is SGHVS and CDR2 is FQNEAQ. CDR3 residues: CASSRLGVTDTQYF. The CDR3 DNA reads TGTGCCAGCAGTCGATTGGGAGTAACAGATACGCAGTATTTT.

This clonotype has a handful of counts. This chain uses TRBV7-9 with TRBJ1-1, with D uncertain. The germline V and J ends were trimmed by 1 base and 7 bases, with 13 bases remaining between them. From germline, CDR1 is SEHNR and CDR2 FQNEAQ (reference sequence). CDR3 length: 14 residues. CDR3 region: CASSLVPETVEAFF. CDR3 in DNA: TGTGCCAGCAGCTTAGTTCCGGAAACGGTTGAAGCTTTCTTT.

This clonotype appeared a few times. CDR3 protein: CASSQNRQGNEQYF. The DNA for the CDR3 is TGCGCCAGCAGCCAAAACCGACAGGGCAACGAGCAGTACTTC. This chain links TRBV5-1 with TRBJ2-7, with TRBD1 matching 7 bases. The J segment lost 5 bases and the V segment lost 4 bases, leaving 9 bases of the junction unmatched. Germline-derived CDR1 and CDR2 are SGHRS and YFSETQ. This CDR3 region has 14 residues.

The chain links TRBV28 to TRBJ2-5; TRBD2 matches at 8 bases. Germline trimming cut 7 bases from V and 5 bases from J; bases unmatched to any gene: 9. CDR1 and CDR2 (germline): MDHEN, SYDVKM. The CDR3 has 14 residues. The CDR3 DNA is TGTGCCAGCACCCTCTTAGCGGGAAGGGAGACCCAGTACTTC. Its protein product is CASTLLAGRETQYF.

This clonotype appeared a few times. The chain combines TRBV5-1 with TRBJ1-1; possibly TRBD1 for D (5 bases). CDR1 and CDR2 (germline): SGHRS, YFSETQ. The V gene lost 3 bases and the J gene lost 4 bases, with 13 bases spanning the gap. The CDR3 loop spans 14 amino acids. CDR3 protein: CASSSRAVGTEAFF. The CDR3, as DNA: TGCGCCAGCAGCTCCAGGGCTGTTGGCACTGAAGCTTTCTTT.

This clonotype was counted only a few times. The gene calls are TRBV10-3 and TRBJ2-7; TRBD1 matches at 8 bases. CDR1 is ENHRY, CDR2 SYGVKD, per germline. The CDR3 is made up of 14 amino acids. J gave up 6 bases and V 4 bases, and 8 bases lay outside the gene matches. The CDR3 DNA follows: TGTGCCATCAGTGGTGCGACAGGGGTCCCCGAGCAGTACTTC. Translation: CAISGATGVPEQYF.

The chain is built from TRBV10-3 and TRBJ2-3; 11 bases are shared with TRBD2. Losses at the gene ends were 4 bases for V and 0 bases for J; bases not matched to a gene: 3. The CDR3 extends over 16 amino acids. CDR1 and CDR2 (germline): ENHRY, SYGVKD. The CDR3 loop is CAISAGLAVSTDTQYF. The CDR3 DNA reads TGTGCCATCAGTGCGGGACTAGCGGTTAGCACAGATACGCAGTATTTT.

This clonotype was observed a few times. The chain combines TRBV7-8 with TRBJ2-1; weak D call: TRBD2 (6 bases). The length of the CDR3 is 16 residues. CDR1 is SGHVS, CDR2 FQNEAQ, per germline. Trimming pared 2 bases from V and 4 bases from J, leaving 15 bases between. CDR3: CASSLTPGTLYNEQFF. The CDR3 DNA follows: TGTGCCAGCAGCTTAACCCCCGGGACTTTATACAATGAGCAGTTCTTC.

This clonotype turned up a few times. The CDR3 DNA is TGTGCCAGCAGCCCGAGACAGGGGTGGGGACAAGAGACCCAGTACTTC. Encoded protein: CASSPRQGWGQETQYF. The chain is built from TRBV7-9 and TRBJ2-5; TRBD1 matches 8 bases. Germline V gene lookup returns CDR1 SEHNR and CDR2 FQNEAQ (reference sequence). The J segment lost 2 bases and the V segment lost 5 bases, leaving 10 bases of the junction unmatched. This CDR3 has 16 residues.